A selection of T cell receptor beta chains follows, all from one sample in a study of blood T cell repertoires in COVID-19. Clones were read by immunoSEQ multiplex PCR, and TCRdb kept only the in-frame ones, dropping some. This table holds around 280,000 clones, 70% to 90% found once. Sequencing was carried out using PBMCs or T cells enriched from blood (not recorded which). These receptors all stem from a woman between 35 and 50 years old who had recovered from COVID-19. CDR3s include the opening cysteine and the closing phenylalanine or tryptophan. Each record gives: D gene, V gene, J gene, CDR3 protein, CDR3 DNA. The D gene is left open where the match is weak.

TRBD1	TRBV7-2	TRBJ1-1	CASSLYRGETEAFF	TGTGCCAGCAGCTTATACAGGGGAGAAACTGAAGCTTTCTTT
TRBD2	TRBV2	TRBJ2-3	CASSVMGGRTDTQYF	TGTGCCAGCAGTGTGATGGGAGGGCGCACAGATACGCAGTATTTT
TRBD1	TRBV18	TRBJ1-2	CASSLAGTGILMGYTF	TGTGCCAGCTCACTTGCCGGGACAGGTATTCTGATGGGCTACACCTTC
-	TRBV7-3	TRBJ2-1	CASSVNSANEQFF	TGTGCCAGCAGCGTAAATAGTGCAAATGAGCAGTTCTTC
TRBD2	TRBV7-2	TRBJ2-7	CASSDGTSGTYEQYF	TGTGCCAGCAGCGACGGGACTAGCGGCACCTACGAGCAGTACTTC
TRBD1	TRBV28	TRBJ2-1	CASSSWTGKYNEQFF	TGTGCCAGCAGTTCGTGGACAGGGAAATACAATGAGCAGTTCTTC
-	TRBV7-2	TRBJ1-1	CASSLNPRGHQNTEAFF	TGTGCCAGCAGCTTAAACCCCCGAGGACACCAGAACACTGAAGCTTTCTTT
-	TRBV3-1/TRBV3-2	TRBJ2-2	CASSQRGGSNTGELFF	TGTGCCAGCAGCCAGCGAGGCGGGTCGAACACCGGGGAGCTGTTTTTT
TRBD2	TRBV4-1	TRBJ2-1	CASSYPLTSGSHNEQFF	TGCGCCAGCAGCTACCCCCTCACTAGCGGGAGCCACAATGAGCAGTTCTTC
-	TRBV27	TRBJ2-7	CASSSRQGLDYEQYF	TGTGCCAGCAGTTCGAGACAGGGACTCGACTACGAGCAGTACTTC
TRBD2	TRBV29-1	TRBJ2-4	CSVGLAGAKNIQYF	TGCAGCGTTGGACTAGCGGGCGCCAAAAACATTCAGTACTTC
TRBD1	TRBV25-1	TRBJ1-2	CASRQGGSGYTF	TGTGCCAGCAGACAGGGGGGTAGTGGCTACACCTTC
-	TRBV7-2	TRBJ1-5	CASNLGTQNQPQHF	TGTGCCAGCAATCTAGGGACACAGAATCAGCCCCAGCATTTT
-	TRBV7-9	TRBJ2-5	CASSLGRLDGEETQYF	TGTGCCAGCAGCTTGGGGAGACTAGACGGAGAAGAGACCCAGTACTTC
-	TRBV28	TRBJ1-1	CASSLLDSNTEAFF	TGTGCCAGCAGTTTACTTGACTCGAACACTGAAGCTTTCTTT
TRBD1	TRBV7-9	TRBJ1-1	CASSFFPTGRTEAFF	TGTGCCAGCAGCTTTTTCCCGACAGGGAGGACTGAAGCTTTCTTT
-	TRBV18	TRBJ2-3	CASSRDFTDTQYF	TGTGCCAGCTCACGGGACTTCACAGATACGCAGTATTTT
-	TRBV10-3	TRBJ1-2	CAISESGVGGYTF	TGTGCCATCAGTGAGTCCGGGGTAGGTGGCTACACCTTC
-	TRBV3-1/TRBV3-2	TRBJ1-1	CASSQERGTEAFF	TGTGCCAGCAGCCAAGAGAGGGGGACTGAAGCTTTCTTT